A single sample is the source of the 18 T cell receptor beta chains below, sequenced in a study of T cell changes during pregnancy in multiple sclerosis (dated by TCRdb to the late 2010s). The protocol used for the library was the immunoSEQ multiplex PCR assay. This is the immuneACCESS table as TCRdb keeps it, with only in-frame sequences that have V and J called. A part of the clones is gone; compared with another copy, unresolved V genes explain less than half, and the rest is unexplained. The sample yields 39,000 or so clones; 92% were counted once. Under 30% of the sample is held by the ten biggest clonotypes. Material: CD8+ T cells from peripheral blood mononuclear cells, obtained before pregnancy. All receptors come from a female donor with multiple sclerosis, enrolled in a pregnancy study.

The V call is TRBV5-1, the J call TRBJ1-2, with 7 bases that match TRBD1. In germline, CDR1 is SGHRS, CDR2 YFSETQ. Trimming at V came to 6 bases and at J to 6 bases, leaving 17 bases not matched to a gene. The CDR3 totals 16 residues. The CDR3 here is CASTWTGVIGTNGYTF. The DNA of the CDR3 is TGCGCCAGCACCTGGACAGGTGTAATTGGCACTAATGGCTACACCTTC. Combining the CDR3 with reference TRBV5-1 and TRBJ1-2 gives the whole variable domain KAGVTQTPRYLIKTRGQQVTLSCSPISGHRSVSWYQQTPGQGLQFLFEYFSETQRNKGNFPGRFSGRQFSNSRSEMNVSTLELGDSALYLCASTWTGVIGTNGYTFGSGTRLTVV.

J is TRBJ2-5 and V is TRBV28, with 11 bases fitting TRBD2. The V and J ends lost 4 bases and 3 bases, in that order; junction bases with no gene match: 16. CDR1 MDHEN and CDR2 SYDVKM come from the germline V gene. This CDR3 spans 19 amino acids. CDR3 loop: CASSSTWTSGFPGEETQYF. In nucleotides, the CDR3 is TGTGCCAGCAGTTCGACCTGGACTAGCGGGTTCCCGGGGGAAGAGACCCAGTACTTC.

The chain carries TRBV9 and TRBJ2-1; 7 nucleotides line up with TRBD2. The CDR3 is made up of 16 amino acids. From germline, CDR1 is SGDLS and CDR2 YYNGEE. V lost 4 bases, J lost 4 bases, and 11 bases stayed unmatched. The chain's CDR3 is CASSSRGGRGYNEQFF. CDR3 DNA sequence: TGTGCCAGCAGCTCACGGGGCGGGAGAGGTTACAATGAGCAGTTCTTC. Complete variable domain (other parts from reference TRBV9 and TRBJ2-1): DSGVTQTPKHLITATGQRVTLRCSPRSGDLSVYWYQQSLDQGLQFLIQYYNGEERAKGNILERFSAQQFPDLHSELNLSSLELGDSALYFCASSSRGGRGYNEQFFGPGTRLTVL.

The rearrangement links TRBV4-1 to TRBJ2-5; perhaps TRBD1 as D (5 bases). Germline values: CDR1 MGHRA, CDR2 YSYEKL. V lost 1 base and J 9 bases, leaving 12 bases between the germline ends. The CDR3 covers 13 residues. CDR3 residues: CASSQGTLRAQYF. The CDR3, as DNA: TGCGCCAGCAGCCAAGGAACTCTCAGGGCCCAGTACTTC.

The rearrangement links TRBV27 to TRBJ2-7, with TRBD2 identical over 8 bases. Germline lookup yields CDR1 MNHEY and CDR2 SMNVEV (reference sequence). J lost 0 bases, V lost 4 bases, and 2 bases had no gene match. This CDR3 spans 14 amino acids. The CDR3 DNA sequence: TGTGCCAGCAGTTACGGGACTAGCTCCTACGAGCAGTACTTC. It encodes CASSYGTSSYEQYF.

The chain combines TRBV7-6 with TRBJ2-1; D unresolved. The CDR3 length is 16 residues. V was pared by 1 base and J by 2 bases, with 12 bases between. Germline CDR1 SGHVS, CDR2 FNYEAQ. The CDR3 region has the DNA TGTGCCAGCAGCTTAGGAGGCCTAGTAACCTACAATGAGCAGTTCTTC. Its translation is CASSLGGLVTYNEQFF.

This clone appeared a few times. The chain recombines TRBV5-8 with TRBJ1-1, with D possibly TRBD1 on 6 matching bases. Germline V gene lookup returns CDR1 SGHTS and CDR2 YDEGEE. Between the trimmed V and J ends, which lost 1 base and 3 bases, there was a span of 13 bases. CDR3 length: 15 residues. In DNA, the CDR3 is TGTGCCAGCAGCTTGATTGGTCAGGGGTACACTGAAGCTTTCTTT. Its protein is CASSLIGQGYTEAFF.

This chain joins TRBV7-6 and TRBJ2-5, with TRBD2 matching 14 bases. Per germline, CDR1 SGHVS and CDR2 FNYEAQ. With V trimmed by 5 bases and J by 0 bases, 8 bases remained unmatched. CDR3 length: 18 amino acids. CDR3 in amino acids: CASSPRTSGGSYQETQYF. CDR3 sequence (DNA): TGTGCCAGCAGCCCCCGGACTAGCGGGGGGTCTTACCAAGAGACCCAGTACTTC.

The gene calls are TRBV9 and TRBJ2-3; 7 bases map to TRBD2. The junction had 7 bases not matched to a gene; V was cut back by 0 bases and J by 3 bases. Looked up from germline, CDR1 is SGDLS and CDR2 is YYNGEE. The length of the CDR3 is 16 residues. Here the CDR3 reads CASSVGPGGVTDTQYF. The CDR3 bases are TGTGCCAGCAGCGTAGGACCGGGAGGTGTGACAGATACGCAGTATTTT.

V is TRBV4-1 and J is TRBJ2-5; D gene uncertain. Germline V gene lookup returns CDR1 MGHRA and CDR2 YSYEKL. Deletions cut 1 base from V and 9 bases from J, with 12 bases between. This CDR3 region has 13 residues. DNA for the CDR3: TGCGCCAGCAGCCAAGGACATATGCCGCCCCAGTACTTC. This encodes CASSQGHMPPQYF.

In its sample, this clone is medium-sized. The gene calls are TRBV6-1 and TRBJ2-1; 12 bases align to TRBD2. Per the germline V gene, CDR1 is MNHNS and CDR2 is SASEGT. CDR3 length equals 15 residues. Losses at the gene ends were 4 bases for V and 8 bases for J; bases not matched to a gene: 6. The DNA for the CDR3 is TGTGCCAGCAGTGTCACTAGCGGGAGGCTCGATGAGCAGTTCTTC. Protein sequence: CASSVTSGRLDEQFF.

A word on this clone: The sample contains more than one DNA sequence encoding this CDR3. The rearrangement uses TRBV4-2 and TRBJ2-7, with 13 bases lining up with TRBD2. The germline V gene has CDR1 LGHNA and CDR2 YNFKEQ. CDR3 length: 14 residues. V lost 4 bases, J lost 4 bases, and 1 base stayed unmatched. CDR3 residues: CASSPGLAGYEQYF. The CDR3 DNA reads TGTGCCAGCAGCCCGGGACTAGCGGGATACGAGCAGTACTTC.

This sequence joins TRBV27 and TRBJ2-7; possibly TRBD2 for D (5 bases). The V gene's germline CDR1 is MNHEY and CDR2 SMNVEV (reference sequence). The CDR3 totals 14 residues. V was trimmed by 6 bases and J by 0 bases, leaving 12 bases between them. The CDR3 is CASRPPGNSYEQYF. The CDR3, as DNA: TGTGCCAGCAGACCGCCCGGGAACTCCTACGAGCAGTACTTC.

V usage is TRBV4-1 and J usage is TRBJ2-7, with TRBD2 identical over 7 bases. The CDR3 is 13 amino acids. Trimming at V came to 3 bases and at J to 9 bases, leaving 8 bases not matched to a gene. In germline, CDR1 is MGHRA, CDR2 YSYEKL. The CDR3 region has the DNA TGCGCCAGCAGCCACGAAAGGGGCGGGGGGCAGTACTTC. Its protein product is CASSHERGGGQYF.

The chain uses TRBV5-1 and TRBJ2-1, with a tentative D call TRBD1 (5 bases). Trimming removed 0 bases at V and 6 bases at J, with 7 bases between. The CDR3 runs 13 residues. CDR1 is SGHRS and CDR2 is YFSETQ in the germline V gene. The CDR3 here is CASSLGRANEQFF. DNA of the CDR3: TGCGCCAGCAGCTTGGGCAGGGCCAATGAGCAGTTCTTC.

This CDR3 is CASSPRQGLGTEAFF. The CDR3 coding sequence is TGTGCCAGCAGTCCCCGACAGGGCTTGGGCACTGAAGCTTTCTTT. The chain employs TRBV27 and TRBJ1-1; 7 positions agree with TRBD1. Germline CDR1 and CDR2: MNHEY and SMNVEV (reference sequence). The CDR3 contains 15 residues. V was pared by 5 bases and J by 4 bases, with 10 bases of the junction left unmatched.

On this clone itself: One junction end does not reproduce the germline sequence, and a read error may be involved. The CDR3 region is CASSEEGAYNEQFF. DNA for the CDR3: TGTGCCAGCAGTGAAGAAGGGGCCTATAATGAGCAGTTCTTC. The chain joins TRBV2 to TRBJ2-1; D may be TRBD1 (5 bases). CDR3 length: 14 amino acids. CDR1 and CDR2 (germline): SNHLY, FYNNEI.

On this clone: The identical CDR3 is also encoded by other nucleotide sequences in the sample. The genes are TRBV7-6 and TRBJ2-7, with a tentative D call TRBD1 (6 bases). The CDR3 is 13 amino acids. Germline V lookup: CDR1 SGHVS, CDR2 FNYEAQ. The germline V and J ends were trimmed by 4 bases and 1 base, with 8 bases remaining between them. CDR3 bases: TGTGCCAGCAGCTACAGGGCGTCCTACGAGCAGTACTTC. Translating it yields CASSYRASYEQYF.